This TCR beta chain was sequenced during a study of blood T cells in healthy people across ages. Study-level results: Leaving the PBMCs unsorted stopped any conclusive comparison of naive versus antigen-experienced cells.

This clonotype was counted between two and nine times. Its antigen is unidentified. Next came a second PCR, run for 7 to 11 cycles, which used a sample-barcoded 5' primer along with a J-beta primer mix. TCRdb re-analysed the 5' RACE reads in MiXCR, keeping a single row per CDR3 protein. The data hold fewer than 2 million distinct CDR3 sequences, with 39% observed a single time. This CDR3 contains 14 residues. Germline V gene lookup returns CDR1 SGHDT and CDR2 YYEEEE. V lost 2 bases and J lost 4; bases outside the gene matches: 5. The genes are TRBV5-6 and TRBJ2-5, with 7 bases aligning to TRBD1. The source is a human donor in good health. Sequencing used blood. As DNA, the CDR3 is TGTGCCAGCAGCTTAGGGGGCGCCCCAGAGACCCAGTACTTC. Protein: CASSLGGAPETQYF. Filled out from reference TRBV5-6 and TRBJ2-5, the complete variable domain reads DAGVTQSPTHLIKTRGQQVTLRCSPKSGHDTVSWYQQALGQGPQFIFQYYEEEERQRGNFPDRFSGHQFPNYSSELNVNALLLGDSALYLCASSLGGAPETQYFGPGTRLLVL.